These 4 T cell receptor beta chains were all obtained from the same sample, sequenced in a study of human T cells and chemical hapten exposure. Time point indicated: healthy volunteer bleed at 6 weeks. Unfractionated whole blood yielded total RNA. Each CDR3 protein is one row after TCRdb ran MiXCR on the RACE reads. The data show approximately 79,000 distinct CDR3 sequences, roughly 8.6% seen once. Sequenced input: whole blood. These receptors came from a male donor in good health. Some clones in this sample may be carry-over from other donors' samples.

In this sample, this clonotype turned up a few times. The chain links TRBV10-3 to TRBJ2-7; 10 bases agree with TRBD1. J was trimmed by 7 bases and V by 11 bases; bases with no gene match: 5. The germline V gene has CDR1 ENHRY and CDR2 SYGVKD. The CDR3 has 11 amino acids. The CDR3 here is CASRTGGEQYF. CDR3 bases: TGTGCCTCCCGGACAGGGGGAGAGCAGTACTTC.

This clonotype was detected a few times. V usage is TRBV7-2 and J usage is TRBJ2-3; D is possibly TRBD1 (5 bases). Looked up from germline, CDR1 is SGHTA and CDR2 is FQGNSA. This CDR3 has 13 residues. V was pared by 5 bases and J by 6 bases, with 12 bases between. The CDR3 here is CASSTGASDTQYF. CDR3 sequence (DNA): TGTGCCAGCAGCACAGGTGCTTCCGATACGCAGTATTTT.

The rearrangement uses TRBV28 and TRBJ1-5; TRBD1 might be the D (6 bases). CDR3 size: 15 residues. The V gene's germline CDR1 is MDHEN and CDR2 SYDVKM. V lost 6 bases to trimming and J lost 0 bases, with 12 bases between them. The CDR3: CASRTDRTSNQPQHF. The CDR3 nucleotides read TGTGCCAGCAGGACAGACAGGACTAGCAATCAGCCCCAGCATTTT.

The chain recombines TRBV29-1 with TRBJ2-3; D is perhaps TRBD2 (6 bases). Trimming removed 7 bases at V and 4 bases at J, with 18 bases between. Germline V gene lookup returns CDR1 SQVTM and CDR2 ANQGSEA. The CDR3 spans 14 residues. The CDR3 DNA follows: TGCAGCGCCCATGTAGTGGGAGGTGCAGATACGCAGTATTTT. Its protein is CSAHVVGGADTQYF.